This TCR beta chain was identified during a study of blood T cell repertoires in COVID-19. Two negative PCRs, clearance, or symptom resolution characterized the recovered Cohort 3 donors. Libraries were prepared by immunoSEQ multiplex PCR; TCRdb keeps only in-frame clonotypes and omits some of them. The sample lists 100,000 to 150,000 clones; 65% to 90% were seen once. A few counts support this clone. The clonotype originates from a woman in her 50s who had recovered from COVID-19. The source material was PBMCs or T cells enriched from blood (not recorded which).

The CDR3 DNA follows: TGTGCCAGCAGCCAAGATTACGGACTGGAGTTGGGCGGCTACACCTTC. This codes for CASSQDYGLELGGYTF. V and J are TRBV3-1 (or the pseudogene TRBV3-2) and TRBJ1-2; D gene uncertain. With 0 bases removed from V and 8 bases from J, the gap between germline ends came to 19 bases. The CDR3 is made up of 16 amino acids. Germline lookup yields CDR1 LGHDT and CDR2 YNNKEL (reference sequence).